This T cell receptor beta chain was observed in a study of molecular identifiers for immune sequencing clone quantification. Naive CD8 T cells were sorted, and the gate applied was CD8+CD4-CCR7+CD45RA+. Points from the study as a whole: Effector cells kept over 99% of their molecules in clones above 20 RNA copies, while naive cells kept under 1% there. Researchers reportedly could pick up spiked Jurkat TCR RNA from one cell mixed into about 1 million naive cells.

The CDR3 covers 16 residues. Deletions cut 4 bases from V and 0 bases from J, with 15 bases between. Germline V gene lookup returns CDR1 SEHNR and CDR2 FQNEAQ (reference sequence). Bulk libraries came from a prior protocol with listed TCR primers. TCRdb reanalysed the PCR reads using MiXCR and keeps one entry per CDR3 protein. Of around 320,000 distinct CDR3 sequences listed, roughly 24% are singletons. This clonotype was observed many times. No antigen is known for it. This clonotype originated in a human donor in good health. Some libraries in this study had Jurkat cell RNA spiked in. Sequencing was performed on naive CD8+ T cells from blood, with Jurkat cell RNA spiked in. Stated subset: FACS-sorted CD8+CD4-CCR7+CD45RA+ naive T cells. The V call is TRBV7-9, the J call TRBJ1-1; tentative D call: TRBD1 (5 bases). This CDR3 reads CASSSSSTALNTEAFF. The CDR3 DNA follows: TGTGCCAGCAGCTCCTCCTCGACAGCTTTGAACACTGAAGCTTTCTTT.